What follows describes a single T cell receptor (beta chain). Its antigen is as yet unknown. These data are taken from a study of beta chain features in type 1 diabetes. Broader study findings: TCRB CDR3s from Type 1 diabetes patients were moderately but significantly shorter in all four CD4+ subsets. The naive, central memory and Treg TCRB repertoires of patients appeared to be more similar to one another than those of healthy donors.

The investigators reverse transcribed all of the isolated RNA, so they sequenced expressed TCRB transcripts. Clones were read by immunoSEQ multiplex PCR, and TCRdb kept only the in-frame ones, dropping some. The data contain about 270,000 clones, about 13% of them singletons. Around 120 mL of blood, on average, came from one heparinised draw per donor. Purity exceeding 98% was reached by all sorted populations. The sequencing sample was made of naive CD4+ T cells from blood. The receptor was isolated from a man aged 30 to 39 with type 1 diabetes.

The CDR3 region is CASSQVPGFDEQFF. The CDR3 nucleotides read TGTGCCAGCAGCCAAGTCCCAGGGTTCGATGAGCAGTTCTTC. The rearrangement links TRBV14 to TRBJ2-1; weak D call: TRBD1 (5 bases). Trimming removed 1 base at V and 8 bases at J, with 12 bases between. Looked up from germline, CDR1 is SGHDN and CDR2 is FVKESK. This CDR3 has 14 amino acids.